This T cell receptor beta chain was sequenced for a study of human T cells and chemical hapten exposure (TCRdb year 2021). Study-wide context: For sensitization, 2% DPC in acetone was applied to a 2 cm by 2 cm area of upper inner arm skin. Patients additionally received weekly therapeutic DPC doses to the scalp throughout the roughly 25-week study period. Patch tests used Finn chambers with 0.01% DPC on the upper back, scored after 6 days by International Contact Dermatitis Research Group standards. The patient cohort, mostly female, included alopecia areata with under or over 50% scalp involvement, alopecia totalis and alopecia universalis. The libraries were sequenced as a pool, and the TCR yield per sample differed mostly because of small variations in library volumes within the pool. In alopecia patients, the study followed how the peripheral blood TCR repertoire changed in vivo over primary and secondary sensitization to diphenylcyclopropenone (DPC), a hapten. Blood samples were taken from patients before sensitization (week 0) and then at 2, 6 and about 24 weeks after DPC sensitization. Roughly 30 alopecia patients provided blood for TCR sequencing at one to four time points (pre-sensitization, 2, 6 and 24 weeks). Broader findings and caveats from the paper: Alopecia, a presumed autoimmune disease, was present in all patients, so the immune response of the patients might differ from that of healthy individuals. Patch test score was positively correlated with the number of PT1 expanded TCRs, with significance at thresholds 8, 16 and 32 but not at 4. Expanded TCRs formed significantly more large CDR3 similarity clusters than pre-sensitization or healthy control sets, consistent with antigen-driven responses. Repeated subsampling changed both the strength of the expansion versus patch-test correlation and the threshold at which the correlation became significant. DPC sensitization did not change the number of TCRs with a frequency above 1 in 1000, and there was no evidence of changes in global repertoire structure.

The sample holds one count of this clonotype. Its antigen remains undetermined. No base quality values were provided; no much bigger clone lies one nucleotide off. A lone read gives weak evidence. The meaning of the sample's time point label: patch test 1, 2 weeks after DPC sensitization. The treatment or condition label of this sample denotes: therapeutic diphenylcyclopropenone sensitization with weekly scalp DPC. At every patch-test visit, the blood draw took place before the patch test was put on. Eligible patients were aged 18 to 70, diagnosed with alopecia, deemed suitable for DPC therapy, and excluded if pregnant. Total RNA was extracted from unfractionated whole blood that had been collected in Tempus Blood RNA tubes. Library method: RACE. The sequencing machine was a NextSeq 500. During library preparation, unique molecular identifiers were attached to individual cDNA molecules so that TCRs could be counted quantitatively and reproducibly. Both TCR alpha and TCR beta chains were sequenced from each blood RNA sample. The authors' analysis ran thus. Samples had a median of approximately 96,000 TCRs, with a range from about 23,224 to 750,000. The Decombinator software suite was used to annotate V, J and CDR3 in the TCR reads. For the PS versus PT1 abundance plots, all samples were subsampled to the same number of TCRs (28,000). TCRs were defined as expanded if absent before sensitization and observed at least eight times at the 2-week time point. TCRdb trimmed the raw reads at Q25, called clones with MiXCR and kept productive beta chains. For every CDR3 protein sequence, its rows merge into one entry that carries the most common genes and DNA. The V and J calls shown here were made by TCRdb, not taken from the authors' results. Counted in this sample were 55,000 to 85,000 distinct CDR3 sequences; approximately 9.8% of them appeared once. 3% to 3.5% of the sample lies in the top ten.

V gives up 4 bases and J gives up 4 bases, and the segment between their germline ends measures 15 bases. The CDR3 measures 15 amino acids from cysteine to phenylalanine. Kept here is only the CDR3 DNA, which spans 45 bases and is read in frame from base 1. Based on the germline V gene, the CDR1 and CDR2 sequences are SGHVS and FNYEAQ. The sequence came from a woman aged 40-49 years with alopecia areata. Some clones in this sample may be carry-over from other donors' samples. The chain is assembled from TRBV7-6 and TRBJ2-3, with a tentative D gene TRBD2 over 5 matching bases. The source was whole blood, collected in connection with sensitization to the hapten diphenylcyclopropenone (DPC). The CDR3 loop reads CASSSPGRGSDTQYF. The nucleotide sequence is TGTGCCAGCAGCTCCCCCGGGCGCGGGTCAGATACGCAGTATTTT.